The rows below give T cell receptor beta chains drawn from one sample of a study of blood T cell repertoires in COVID-19. The data were produced by immunoSEQ multiplex PCR, yet TCRdb's version contains in-frame clones alone and is incomplete. Counted here are about 15,000 clones, around 83% occurring once; the ten biggest clones make up roughly 28%. The sequencing input was peripheral blood. These receptors were obtained from a woman aged 45 to 65 with active or convalescent COVID-19. CDR3s include the opening cysteine and the closing phenylalanine or tryptophan. A D gene is named only where the DNA matches it firmly. A row's size may be missing; if present it is once, few, many or a size class.

d_call | clone_size | j_call | v_call | cdr3_aa | cdr3_nt
- | - | TRBJ1-2 | TRBV27 | CASSSPGSNYGYTF | TGTGCCAGCAGTTCGCCAGGCTCCAACTATGGCTACACCTTC
- | medium-sized | TRBJ1-1 | TRBV19 | CASSIRGQGPNTEAFF | TGTGCCAGTAGTATAAGGGGTCAGGGGCCGAACACTGAAGCTTTCTTT
TRBD1 | - | TRBJ1-4 | TRBV6-1 | CASSEGYRGGEKLFF | TGTGCCAGCAGTGAAGGGTACAGGGGAGGTGAAAAACTGTTTTTT
- | - | TRBJ2-6 | TRBV27 | CASSTLDRRIASTLSGANVLTF | TGTGCCAGCAGTACCTTAGACAGGAGAATTGCCTCAACTCTTTCTGGGGCCAACGTCCTGACTTTC
- | many | TRBJ1-5 | TRBV7-8 | CASSLQGGNQPQHF | TGTGCCAGCAGCTTACAGGGAGGGAATCAGCCCCAGCATTTT
TRBD1 | - | TRBJ2-7 | TRBV19 | CASRMTGSSYEQYF | TGTGCCAGTAGGATGACAGGGAGCTCCTACGAGCAGTACTTC
- | - | TRBJ1-2 | TRBV19 | CGVRGGKGYTF | TGTGGGGTCCGCGGAGGGAAGGGCTACACCTTC
TRBD1 | few | TRBJ2-2 | TRBV29-1 | CSALTGAHITGELFF | TGCAGCGCCCTGACAGGGGCGCATATCACCGGGGAGCTGTTTTTT
TRBD1 | - | TRBJ1-1 | TRBV5-1 | CASSLEGRGTEAFF | TGCGCCAGCAGCTTGGAGGGCAGGGGGACTGAAGCTTTCTTT
- | - | TRBJ2-7 | TRBV2 | CASSEDRYEQYF | TGTGCCAGCAGTGAAGACCGGTACGAGCAGTACTTC
TRBD2 | - | TRBJ2-1 | TRBV18 | CASSPMGGVSYNEQFF | TGTGCCAGCTCACCAATGGGGGGGGTCTCCTACAATGAGCAGTTCTTC
TRBD1 | few | TRBJ1-2 | TRBV7-2 | CASSLRRQGALGNYGYTF | TGTGCCAGCAGCTTAAGGCGTCAGGGGGCGCTTGGTAACTATGGCTACACCTTC
TRBD2 | - | TRBJ2-5 | TRBV4-1 | CASSQEWTSGGETQYF | TGCGCCAGCAGCCAGGAATGGACTAGCGGGGGGGAGACCCAGTACTTC
- | - | TRBJ2-1 | TRBV28 | CASSFVRGDYTYNEQFF | TGTGCCAGCAGTTTTGTCAGGGGAGACTATACCTACAATGAGCAGTTCTTC
TRBD2 | - | TRBJ2-3 | TRBV4-1 | CASSQLGRLAPDTQYF | TGCGCCAGCAGCCAATTGGGGAGACTAGCCCCAGATACGCAGTATTTT
- | once | TRBJ2-3 | TRBV2 | CARRGAWSTDTQYF | TGTGCCAGACGCGGGGCGTGGAGCACAGATACGCAGTATTTT
- | - | TRBJ2-7 | TRBV4-1 | CASSNGGLGSEQYF | TGCGCCAGCAGCAACGGAGGGCTCGGGAGCGAGCAGTACTTC
- | - | TRBJ2-2 | TRBV18 | CASSQFEHSNTGELFF | TGTGCCAGCTCACAATTTGAGCACTCGAACACCGGGGAGCTGTTTTTT
TRBD1 | - | TRBJ1-1 | TRBV27 | CASSLLSGQVNTEAFF | TGTGCCAGCAGTCTCCTCTCGGGACAGGTGAACACTGAAGCTTTCTTT
TRBD2 | - | TRBJ2-5 | TRBV4-1 | CASRKGIAGGEETQYF | TGCGCCAGCAGAAAGGGGATAGCGGGGGGAGAAGAGACCCAGTACTTC
- | - | TRBJ2-1 | TRBV10-3 | CAISDSHNEQFF | TGTGCCATCAGTGACAGTCACAATGAGCAGTTCTTC
- | - | TRBJ2-7 | TRBV11-3 | CASSRSGYEQYF | TGTGCCAGCAGCCGTAGCGGATACGAGCAGTACTTC
- | - | TRBJ2-1 | TRBV30 | CAWSILRLGNEQFF | TGTGCCTGGAGTATATTGAGACTAGGGAATGAGCAGTTCTTC
- | - | TRBJ1-5 | TRBV13 | CASSLGSNQPQHF | TGTGCCAGCAGCTTAGGGTCGAATCAGCCCCAGCATTTT
- | - | TRBJ2-4 | TRBV18 | CASSPELAKNIQYF | TGTGCCAGCTCACCGGAGCTAGCCAAAAACATTCAGTACTTC
- | - | TRBJ2-3 | TRBV5-1 | CASSLVLADTDTQYF | TGCGCCAGCAGCTTGGTCTTAGCGGACACAGATACGCAGTATTTT
- | once | TRBJ1-3 | TRBV19 | CATVRNSGNTIYF | TGTGCCACCGTCAGAAACTCTGGAAACACCATATATTTT
- | - | TRBJ1-5 | TRBV6-6 | CASSLVPGSSNQPQHF | TGTGCCAGCAGTTTAGTCCCGGGATCCAGCAATCAGCCCCAGCATTTT